The table lists the clone carrying this T cell receptor beta chain with a few counts. Its antigen is not known. The sample belongs to a study of CD8+CD57+ T cells in acquired aplastic anemia. As for the study in general: Sorted CD4+ plus CD8+ cells gave DNA averaging about 3.2 ug.

The use of genomic DNA as template underpinned the TCR beta VDJ and CDR3 profiling. Each CDR3 protein is one row after TCRdb ran MiXCR on the reads. The table records a few hundred thousand distinct CDR3 sequences, 34% of them present only once. Whole-study findings and limits: Patients and controls were found to share 25 to 30 CD8+ CDR3 sequences.

The sequenced sample consisted of sorted CD4+, CD8+, or CD8+CD57+ T cells (not recorded which) from PBMCs. This receptor was taken from a human donor in good health, serving as a control.

The CDR3 sequence: CASGLRGTGPTYEQYF. CDR3 sequence (DNA): TGTGCTAGTGGTCTAAGAGGGACAGGGCCAACCTACGAGCAGTACTTC. V usage is TRBV12-5 and J usage is TRBJ2-7; TRBD1 matches at 9 bases. Germline CDR1 and CDR2: LGHNT and FRNRAP. The CDR3 runs to 16 residues. V lost 5 bases to trimming and J lost 2 bases; unmatched junction nucleotides: 10.